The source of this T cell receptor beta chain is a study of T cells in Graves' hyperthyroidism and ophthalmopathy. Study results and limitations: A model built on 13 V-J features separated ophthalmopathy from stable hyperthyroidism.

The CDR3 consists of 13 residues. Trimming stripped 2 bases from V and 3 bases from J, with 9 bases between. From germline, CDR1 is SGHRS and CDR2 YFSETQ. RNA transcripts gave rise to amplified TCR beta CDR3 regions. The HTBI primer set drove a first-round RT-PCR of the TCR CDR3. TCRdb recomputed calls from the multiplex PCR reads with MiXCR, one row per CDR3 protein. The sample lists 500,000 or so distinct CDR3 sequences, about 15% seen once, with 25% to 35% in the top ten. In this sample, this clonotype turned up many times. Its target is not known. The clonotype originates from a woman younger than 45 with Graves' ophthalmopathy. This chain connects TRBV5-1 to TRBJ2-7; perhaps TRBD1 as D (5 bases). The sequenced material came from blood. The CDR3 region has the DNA TGCGCCAGCAGCTTCGACAGAAGCTACGAGCAGTACTTC. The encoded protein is CASSFDRSYEQYF.